The 17 T cell receptor beta chains given below trace back to one sample, sequenced in a study of radiotherapy plus CTLA-4 blockade in lung cancer. TCRdb keeps only in-frame clones here, not all; method: immunoSEQ multiplex PCR. The sample lists around 15,000 clones; 72% were seen once. Sequenced here: peripheral blood, sampled from a patient treated with radiotherapy plus ipilimumab. The receptors were sampled from a human donor with non-small cell lung cancer whose response to radiotherapy plus ipilimumab could not be evaluated.

The CDR3 DNA follows: TGTGCCAGCAGTCCCCACGGGGGGACGCGAGGCTACACCTTC. This codes for CASSPHGGTRGYTF. The V call is TRBV28, the J call TRBJ1-2; D might be TRBD1 (5 bases). Germline V lookup: CDR1 MDHEN, CDR2 SYDVKM. CDR3 size: 14 residues. The ends were cut back, 5 bases at V and 8 bases at J, with 18 bases in the middle.

This chain links TRBV5-1 with TRBJ2-5, with 8 bases fitting TRBD2. Trimming took 5 bases from V and 1 from J; bases not matched to a gene: 7. Germline V CDR1 and CDR2: SGHRS, YFSETQ. The CDR3 has 15 residues. CDR3 protein: CASRPTSAFQETQYF. DNA of the CDR3: TGCGCCAGCAGGCCGACTAGCGCTTTCCAAGAGACCCAGTACTTC.

Comment on this clone: The germline gene is not matched at one end of the junction; a read error may be the cause. V usage is TRBV6-5 and J usage is TRBJ1-2; 8 positions match TRBD1. This CDR3 spans 15 amino acids. Germline assignment: CDR1 MNHEY and CDR2 SVGAGI. The CDR3 here is CASSNSGGGGYGYTF. Written as DNA, the CDR3 is TGTGCCAGCAGTAACTCAGGGGGCGGCGGCTATGGCTACACCTTC.

The CDR3, as DNA: TGTGCCAGCAGCGTTCGACTAGCGGGGGGGAACAATGAGCAGTTCTTC. It translates to CASSVRLAGGNNEQFF. The chain combines TRBV5-8 with TRBJ2-1; 14 nucleotides align to TRBD2. Germline-derived CDR1 and CDR2 are SGHTS and YDEGEE. The CDR3 extends over 16 amino acids. Trimming at V came to 4 bases and at J to 5 bases, leaving 5 bases not matched to a gene.

The rearrangement joins TRBV6-1 to TRBJ2-5, with unresolved D. CDR1 and CDR2 from the germline V gene are MNHNS and SASEGT. Between the trimmed V and J ends, which lost 2 bases and 2 bases, there was a span of 12 bases. CDR3 length equals 15 residues. In DNA form, the CDR3 reads TGTGCCAGCAGTGAACTCGGTGCTCTACAAGAGACCCAGTACTTC. Amino acids: CASSELGALQETQYF.

The J gene is TRBJ1-2, the V gene TRBV19; perhaps TRBD1 as D (5 bases). CDR3 length: 15 amino acids. V was shortened by 3 bases and J by 2 bases, with 13 bases between the two germline ends. Germline CDR1 and CDR2: LNHDA and SQIVND (reference sequence). The CDR3 region has the DNA TGTGCCAGTAGTATGGGCAGGGAATCCAACTATGGCTACACCTTC. Its translation: CASSMGRESNYGYTF.

DNA for the CDR3: TGCGCCAGCAGCTTCGAGTCGGAGCAGTTCTTC. This encodes CASSFESEQFF. This chain uses TRBV5-1 with TRBJ2-1; no definite D call. Germline CDR1 and CDR2: SGHRS and YFSETQ. The V end was cut by 2 bases, the J end by 10 bases, with 7 bases between. The CDR3 runs to 11 residues.

V gene TRBV18 combines with J gene TRBJ1-5; 8 bases map to TRBD1. The CDR3 totals 15 residues. Trimming at V came to 3 bases and at J to 2 bases, leaving 3 bases not matched to a gene. The germline V gene has CDR1 KGHSH and CDR2 LQKENI. This CDR3 reads CASSPPDRGNQPQHF. CDR3 nucleotides: TGTGCCAGCTCACCTCCGGACAGGGGCAATCAGCCCCAGCATTTT.

J is TRBJ2-3 and V is TRBV6-1; D is ambiguous. V was cut by 11 bases and J by 9 bases, with 18 bases left in between. Germline V CDR1 and CDR2: MNHNS, SASEGT. The CDR3 is 12 amino acids. CDR3 coding DNA: TGTGCCTCCCGACACCCGAAACCGACGCAGTATTTT. This gives the protein CASRHPKPTQYF.

The chain combines TRBV10-2 with TRBJ1-6; D remains ambiguous. Trimming cost V 8 bases and J 0 bases, with 8 bases left between them. Germline V gene data show CDR1 as WSHSY and CDR2 as SAAADI. The CDR3 has 14 amino acids. CDR3 protein: CASVPSSYNSPLHF. The CDR3 DNA reads TGCGCCAGCGTTCCCAGCTCCTATAATTCACCCCTCCACTTT.

The gene calls are TRBV27 and TRBJ2-7; TRBD2 aligns across 9 bases. This CDR3 has 15 amino acids. The germline V gene encodes CDR1 MNHEY and CDR2 SMNVEV (reference sequence). Trimming took 6 bases from V and 2 from J; bases not matched to a gene: 8. In DNA form, the CDR3 reads TGTGCCAGCAGCTCTACAGCGGGGGGCACCTACGAGCAGTACGTC. Translation: CASSSTAGGTYEQYV.

This clone turned up a few times. The rearrangement links TRBV4-2 to TRBJ1-4; 12 bases match TRBD1. The CDR3 totals 16 residues. CDR1 and CDR2 (germline): LGHNA, YNFKEQ. The V gene end was trimmed by 0 bases and the J gene end by 7 bases; junction bases not matched to a gene: 3. The CDR3 DNA follows: TGTGCCAGCAGCCAAGATACGGGACAGGGGGCTGAAAAACTGTTTTTT. This sequence encodes CASSQDTGQGAEKLFF.

V is TRBV6-6 and J is TRBJ2-7; TRBD2 is a possible D gene (7 bases). The length of the CDR3 is 15 residues. The V gene lost 2 bases and the J gene lost 1 base, with 12 bases spanning the gap. Per germline, CDR1 MNHNY and CDR2 SVGAGI (reference sequence). CDR3 region: CASSYGGRGSYEQYV. The CDR3 region has the DNA TGTGCCAGCAGTTACGGGGGGCGGGGGTCCTACGAGCAGTACGTC.

This clone was found once. The CDR3 DNA reads as TGTGCCAGCAGCGCGGGACTGGGGGGCTACAATGAGCAGTTCTTC. As protein: CASSAGLGGYNEQFF. The chain carries TRBV9 and TRBJ2-1; TRBD2 is a possible D gene (6 bases). The CDR3 loop spans 15 amino acids. The germline gives CDR1 SGDLS, CDR2 YYNGEE. With 3 bases removed from V and 3 bases from J, the gap between germline ends came to 13 bases.

The CDR3 bases are TGTGCCATCAGTAGGACTAGGGAGGCCGAGCAGTACGTC. Its protein is CAISRTREAEQYV. This rearrangement joins TRBV10-3 to TRBJ2-7, with 7 bases lining up with TRBD2. After removal of 5 bases from V and 6 bases from J, the junction contained 7 bases not matched to a gene. Germline V gene lookup returns CDR1 ENHRY and CDR2 SYGVKD. The length of the CDR3 is 13 residues.

The rearrangement joins TRBV2 to TRBJ1-1; 10 bases are shared with TRBD1. CDR1 is SNHLY and CDR2 is FYNNEI in the germline V gene. J gave up 8 bases and V 6 bases, and 12 bases lay outside the gene matches. The CDR3 spans 15 residues. The CDR3 loop is CASSPMDRGNSEAFF. CDR3 nucleotides: TGTGCCAGCAGCCCCATGGACAGGGGGAATTCGGAAGCTTTCTTT.

The chain is built from TRBV6-6 and TRBJ1-4; D gene unclear. The CDR3 runs 14 residues. V was trimmed by 2 bases and J by 7 bases, leaving 11 bases between them. In germline, CDR1 is MNHNY, CDR2 SVGAGI (reference sequence). The DNA of the CDR3 is TGTGCCAGCAGTTACGGTCAGCGGGTTGAAAAACTGTTTTTT. It codes for CASSYGQRVEKLFF.